This T cell receptor (beta chain) was retrieved from a study of identifying expanded T cells in peripheral blood. Overall study findings and caveats: Differentially abundant clones: about 1.2 between replicates, around 17 at around 14 days, less than 20 at four. Clone count variance between roughly 2-week samples rose with total template count.

Concerning this clone: Its target is unknown.

Collection occurred without any documented infections or immune events in donors. Trimming pared 1 base from V and 0 bases from J, leaving 13 bases between. CDR3 length: 17 residues. Germline CDR1 reads MGHRA; CDR2 reads YSYEKL. The assay was immunoSEQ multiplex PCR, and TCRdb's table has in-frame clones only and misses some. Among tens of thousands of clones listed, 70% to 90% were seen once. This clonotype was obtained from a person aged 18 to 70 in good health. Specimen: blood. The chain uses TRBV4-1 and TRBJ1-5; D gene uncertain. The CDR3 DNA is TGCGCCAGCAGCCAAGGTCCCCTAGGCCATAGCAATCAGCCCCAGCATTTT. It encodes CASSQGPLGHSNQPQHF.